The entry below gives a single T cell receptor beta chain sequence along with its context. Its antigen is still unknown. Only CD45RO-negative cells positively selected for CCR7 counted as naive CD8 cells, so terminally differentiated effector memory CD45RA+ cells were excluded. This sample stems from a study of shared clonotypes between healthy human individuals. Study-level results: Clonotype sharing among donors was thought likely to change with sequencing depth. Against clonotypes common to all four donors, non-shared ones had lower generation probabilities.

The table came from immunoSEQ multiplex PCR; TCRdb's copy has only in-frame clones and leaves some out. Seen here are millions of clones, just over 90% observed once, and the top ten hold more than 1.5%. The CDR3 sequence is 16 residues long. Looked up from germline, CDR1 is LGHNA and CDR2 is YNFKEQ. V lost 0 bases and J lost 5; bases outside the gene matches: 6. The sequenced sample was naive CD8+ T cells from PBMCs. The sequence derives from a man aged 18-30 years in good health. Some clones in this sample may be carry-over from other donors' samples. The chain carries TRBV4-2 and TRBJ2-5, with TRBD2 identical over 10 bases. CDR3 coding DNA: TGTGCCAGCAGCCAAGATCTAGCGGGAGTTGATGAGACCCAGTACTTC. Its protein is CASSQDLAGVDETQYF.